This record looks at one T cell receptor beta chain sequence and its context. What it recognizes is unknown. This CDR3 has 15 residues. Germline-derived CDR1 and CDR2 are SGHTA and FQGNSA. Trimming took 5 bases from V and 3 from J, leaving 11 bases between them. The data stem from a study of blood T cells in healthy people across ages. Points from the study as a whole: Naive T cell percentage showed a strong correlation with the diversity of TCR beta. Per-million-T-cell TCR beta diversity fell roughly linearly with age.

Alongside a J-beta primer mix, a sample-barcoded 5' primer served in a second PCR lasting roughly 6 to 11 cycles. The template-switch adaptor was a 5' adaptor with 12 random nucleotides. It tagged each cDNA molecule. TCRdb re-called the 5' RACE reads with MiXCR, one entry per CDR3 protein. Of roughly 800,000 distinct CDR3 sequences listed, 58% were seen once; the top ten hold about 20%. Material: blood. The genes are TRBV7-2 and TRBJ2-6, with D possibly being TRBD2 (6 bases). The source is a man younger than 40 in good health. The CDR3 loop reads CASSRKGGGANVLTF. In DNA, the CDR3 is TGTGCCAGCAGCCGAAAGGGAGGTGGGGCCAACGTCCTGACTTTC.